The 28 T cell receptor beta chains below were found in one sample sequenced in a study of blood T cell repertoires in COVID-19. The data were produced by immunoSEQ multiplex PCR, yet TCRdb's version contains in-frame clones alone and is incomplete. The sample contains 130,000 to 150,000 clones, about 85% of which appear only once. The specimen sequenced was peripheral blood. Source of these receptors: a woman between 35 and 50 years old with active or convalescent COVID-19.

The DNA of the CDR3 is TGCGCCAGCAGCACCGTTGGAAGACAGGGAGGCAATGAGCAGTTCTTC. Its translation: CASSTVGRQGGNEQFF. The rearrangement uses TRBV5-1 and TRBJ2-1; possibly TRBD1 for D (7 bases). This CDR3 region has 16 residues. Germline lookup yields CDR1 SGHRS and CDR2 YFSETQ. Trimming shortened V by 4 bases and J by 6 bases, and 20 bases separated the two germline ends.

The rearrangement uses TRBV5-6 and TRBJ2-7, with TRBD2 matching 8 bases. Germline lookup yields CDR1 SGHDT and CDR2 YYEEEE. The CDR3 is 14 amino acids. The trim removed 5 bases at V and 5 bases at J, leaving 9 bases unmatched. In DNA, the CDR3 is TGTGCCAGCAGACAAGAGCGGGGGTTGGACGAGCAGTACTTC. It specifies CASRQERGLDEQYF.

CDR3 DNA sequence: TGTGCCAGCAGTCCCAAAACAGGGACGAGCAATCAGCCCCAGCATTTT. It translates to CASSPKTGTSNQPQHF. The rearrangement links TRBV28 to TRBJ1-5; possible D gene TRBD1, 6 bases. V was pared by 5 bases and J by 1 base, with 15 bases between. The CDR3 contains 16 residues. Germline V gene lookup returns CDR1 MDHEN and CDR2 SYDVKM.

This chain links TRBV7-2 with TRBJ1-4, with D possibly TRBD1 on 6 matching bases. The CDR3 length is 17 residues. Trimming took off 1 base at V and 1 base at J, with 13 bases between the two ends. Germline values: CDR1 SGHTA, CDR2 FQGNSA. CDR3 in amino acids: CASSLDGGGGTNEKLFF. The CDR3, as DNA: TGTGCCAGCAGCTTAGATGGAGGGGGGGGAACTAATGAAAAACTGTTTTTT.

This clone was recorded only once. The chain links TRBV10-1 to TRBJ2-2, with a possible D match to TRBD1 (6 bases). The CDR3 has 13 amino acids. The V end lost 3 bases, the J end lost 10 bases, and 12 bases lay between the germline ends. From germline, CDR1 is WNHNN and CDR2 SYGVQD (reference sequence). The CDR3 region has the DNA TGCGCCAGCAGTGAACAGGGATTCGTGGAGCTGTTTTTT. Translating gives CASSEQGFVELFF.

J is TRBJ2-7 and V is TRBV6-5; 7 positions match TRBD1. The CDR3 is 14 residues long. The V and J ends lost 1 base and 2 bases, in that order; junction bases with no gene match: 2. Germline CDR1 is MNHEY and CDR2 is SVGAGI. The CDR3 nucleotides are TGTGCCAGCAGTTACTTAGACAGGGCCTACGAGCAGTACTTC. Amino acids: CASSYLDRAYEQYF.

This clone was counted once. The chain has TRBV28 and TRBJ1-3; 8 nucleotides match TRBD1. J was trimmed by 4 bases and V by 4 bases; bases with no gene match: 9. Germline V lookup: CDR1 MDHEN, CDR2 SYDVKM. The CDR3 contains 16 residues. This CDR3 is CASSSRPDRVGNTIYF. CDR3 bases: TGTGCCAGCAGTTCCCGCCCGGACAGGGTCGGAAACACCATATATTTT.

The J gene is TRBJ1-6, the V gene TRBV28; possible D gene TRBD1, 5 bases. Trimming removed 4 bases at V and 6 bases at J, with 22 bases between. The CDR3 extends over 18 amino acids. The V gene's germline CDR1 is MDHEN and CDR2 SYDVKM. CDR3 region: CASSSGGGGLSSNSPLHF. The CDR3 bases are TGTGCCAGCAGTTCCGGCGGGGGGGGGTTGAGTAGTAATTCACCCCTCCACTTT.

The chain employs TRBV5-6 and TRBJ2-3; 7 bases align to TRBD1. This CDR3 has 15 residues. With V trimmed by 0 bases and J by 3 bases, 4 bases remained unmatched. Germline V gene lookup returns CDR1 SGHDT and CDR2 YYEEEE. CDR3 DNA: TGTGCCAGCAGCTTGGATCAGACAGGGACAGATACGCAGTATTTT. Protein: CASSLDQTGTDTQYF.

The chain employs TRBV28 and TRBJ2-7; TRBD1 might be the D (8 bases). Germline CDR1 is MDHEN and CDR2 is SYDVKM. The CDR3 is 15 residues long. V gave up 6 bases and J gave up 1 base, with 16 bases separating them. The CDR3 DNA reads TGTGCCAGCAGCCGATACAGGGGGGGTTCCTACGAGCAGTACTTC. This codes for CASSRYRGGSYEQYF.

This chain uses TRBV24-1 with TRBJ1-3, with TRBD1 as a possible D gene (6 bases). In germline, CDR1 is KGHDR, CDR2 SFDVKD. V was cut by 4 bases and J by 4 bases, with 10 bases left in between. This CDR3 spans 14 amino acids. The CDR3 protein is CATSDGGPGNTIYF. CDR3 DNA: TGTGCCACCAGTGACGGGGGGCCCGGAAACACCATATATTTT.

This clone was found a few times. In DNA, the CDR3 is TGTGCCAGCAGCTTTGACTCGTGGCAGCCCCAGCATTTT. Residues: CASSFDSWQPQHF. The J gene is TRBJ1-5, the V gene TRBV11-2; D not resolved. CDR1 SGHAT and CDR2 FQNNGV come from the germline V gene. The CDR3 extends over 13 amino acids. The ends were cut back, 3 bases at V and 7 bases at J, with 10 bases in the middle.

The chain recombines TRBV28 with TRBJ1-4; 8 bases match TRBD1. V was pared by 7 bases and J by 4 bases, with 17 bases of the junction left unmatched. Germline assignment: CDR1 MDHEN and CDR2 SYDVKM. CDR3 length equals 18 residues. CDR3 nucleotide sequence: TGTGCCAGCACGGCCAACAGGGGGGATATCATCCTTAATGAAAAACTGTTTTTT. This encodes CASTANRGDIILNEKLFF.

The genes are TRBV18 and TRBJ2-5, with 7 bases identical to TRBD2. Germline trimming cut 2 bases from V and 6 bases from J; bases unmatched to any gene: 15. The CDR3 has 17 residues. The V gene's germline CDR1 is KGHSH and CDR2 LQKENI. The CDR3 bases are TGTGCCAGCTCACCAGCGACGGGGGGTGGCGTTGACAAGACCCAGTACTTC. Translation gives CASSPATGGGVDKTQYF.

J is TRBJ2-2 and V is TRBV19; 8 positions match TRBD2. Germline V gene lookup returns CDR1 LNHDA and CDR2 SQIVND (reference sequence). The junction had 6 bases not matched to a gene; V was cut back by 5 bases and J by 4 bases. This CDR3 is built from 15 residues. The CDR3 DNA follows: TGTGCCAGTAGTCAACGAGCGGGAGCCACCGGGGAGCTGTTTTTT. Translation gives CASSQRAGATGELFF. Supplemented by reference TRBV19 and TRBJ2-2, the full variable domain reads DGGITQSPKYLFRKEGQNVTLSCEQNLNHDAMYWYRQDPGQGLRLIYYSQIVNDFQKGDIAEGYSVSREKKESFPLTVTSAQKNPTAFYLCASSQRAGATGELFFGEGSRLTVL.

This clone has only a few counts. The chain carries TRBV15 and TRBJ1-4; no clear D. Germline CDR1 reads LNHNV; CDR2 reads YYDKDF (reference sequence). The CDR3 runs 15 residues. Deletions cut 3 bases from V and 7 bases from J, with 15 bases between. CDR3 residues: CATSSSRYSSEKLFF. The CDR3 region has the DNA TGTGCCACCAGCAGCTCCCGGTATTCGAGTGAAAAACTGTTTTTT.

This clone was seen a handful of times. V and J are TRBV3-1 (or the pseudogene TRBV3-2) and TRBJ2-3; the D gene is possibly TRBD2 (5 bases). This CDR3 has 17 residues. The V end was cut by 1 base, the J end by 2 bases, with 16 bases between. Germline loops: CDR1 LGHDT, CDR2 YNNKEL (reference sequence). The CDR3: CASSQGRSGLTTDTQYF. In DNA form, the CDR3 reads TGTGCCAGCAGCCAAGGGAGAAGTGGACTCACCACAGATACGCAGTATTTT.

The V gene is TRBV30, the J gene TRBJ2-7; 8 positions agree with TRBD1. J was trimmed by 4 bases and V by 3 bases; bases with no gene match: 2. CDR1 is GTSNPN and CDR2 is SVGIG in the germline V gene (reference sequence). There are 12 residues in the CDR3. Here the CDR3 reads CAWRTGVYEQYF. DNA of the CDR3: TGTGCCTGGAGGACAGGGGTGTACGAGCAGTACTTC.

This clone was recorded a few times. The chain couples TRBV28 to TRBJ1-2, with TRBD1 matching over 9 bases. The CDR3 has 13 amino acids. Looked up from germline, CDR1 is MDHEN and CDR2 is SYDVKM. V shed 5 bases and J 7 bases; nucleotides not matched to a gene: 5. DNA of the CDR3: TGTGCCAGCAGTCCAACAGGGGGCCGTGGCTACACCTTC. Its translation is CASSPTGGRGYTF.

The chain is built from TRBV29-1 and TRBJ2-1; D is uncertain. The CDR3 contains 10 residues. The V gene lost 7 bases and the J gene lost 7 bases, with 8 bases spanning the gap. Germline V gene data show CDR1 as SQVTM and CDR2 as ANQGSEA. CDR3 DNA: TGCAGCGGCCACAAGAATGAGCAGTTCTTC. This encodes CSGHKNEQFF.

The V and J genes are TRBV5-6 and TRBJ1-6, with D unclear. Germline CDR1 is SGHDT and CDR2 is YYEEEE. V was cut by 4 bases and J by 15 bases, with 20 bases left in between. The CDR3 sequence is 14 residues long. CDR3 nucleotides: TGTGCCAGCAGCAGCTCCTGTTGCTCGGTAGTCCTCCACTTT. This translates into CASSSSCCSVVLHF.

The CDR3 sequence is CASSTQGARGYTF. The CDR3 nucleotides are TGTGCCAGCAGCACACAGGGGGCGCGTGGCTACACCTTC. The V call is TRBV12-3 or TRBV12-4, the J call TRBJ1-2, with TRBD1 matching over 9 bases. V shed 6 bases and J 7 bases; nucleotides not matched to a gene: 6. The CDR3 spans 13 residues.

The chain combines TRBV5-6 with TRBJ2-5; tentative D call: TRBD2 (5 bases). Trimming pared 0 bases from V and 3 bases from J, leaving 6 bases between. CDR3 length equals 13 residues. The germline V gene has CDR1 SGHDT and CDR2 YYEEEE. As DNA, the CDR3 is TGTGCCAGCAGCTTGGAGGAGGAAGAGACCCAGTACTTC. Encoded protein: CASSLEEEETQYF.

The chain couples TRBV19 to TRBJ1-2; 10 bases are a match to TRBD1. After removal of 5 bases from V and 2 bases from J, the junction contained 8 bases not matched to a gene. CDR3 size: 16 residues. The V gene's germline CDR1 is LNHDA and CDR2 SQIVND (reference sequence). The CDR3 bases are TGTGCCAGTAGTTCACTCCCGGGACAGGGGAACTATGGCTACACCTTC. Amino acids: CASSSLPGQGNYGYTF.

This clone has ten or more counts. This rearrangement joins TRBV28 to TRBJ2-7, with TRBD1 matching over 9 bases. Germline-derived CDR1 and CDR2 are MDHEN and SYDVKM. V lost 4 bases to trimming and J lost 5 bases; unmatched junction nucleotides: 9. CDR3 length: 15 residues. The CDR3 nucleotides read TGTGCCAGCAGTTCCCCCCGACAGGGGGTGAACGAGCAGTACTTC. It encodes CASSSPRQGVNEQYF.

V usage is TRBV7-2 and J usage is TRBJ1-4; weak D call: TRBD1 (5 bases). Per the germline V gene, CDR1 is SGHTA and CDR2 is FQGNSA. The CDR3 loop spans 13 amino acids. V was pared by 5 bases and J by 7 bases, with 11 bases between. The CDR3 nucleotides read TGTGCCAGCAGCGCGACAGCAGTTGAAAAACTGTTTTTT. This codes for CASSATAVEKLFF. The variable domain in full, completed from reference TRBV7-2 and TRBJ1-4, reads GAGVSQSPSNKVTEKGKDVELRCDPISGHTALYWYRQSLGQGLEFLIYFQGNSAPDKSGLPSDRFSAERTGGSVSTLTIQRTQQEDSAVYLCASSATAVEKLFFGSGTQLSVL.

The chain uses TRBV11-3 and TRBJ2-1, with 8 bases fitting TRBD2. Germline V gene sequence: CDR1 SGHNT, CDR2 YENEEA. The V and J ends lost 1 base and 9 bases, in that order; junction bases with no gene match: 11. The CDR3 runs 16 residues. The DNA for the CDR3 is TGTGCCAGCAGCTTAGTCGGGTTGGGACTAGGAAGTGAGCAGTTCTTC. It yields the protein CASSLVGLGLGSEQFF.

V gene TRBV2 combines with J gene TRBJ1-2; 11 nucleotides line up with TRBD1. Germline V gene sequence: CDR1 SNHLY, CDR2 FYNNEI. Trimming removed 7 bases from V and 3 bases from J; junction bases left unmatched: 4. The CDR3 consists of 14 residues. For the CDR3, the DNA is TGTGCCAGCACCTGGGGACAGGGGGACTATGGCTACACCTTC. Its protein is CASTWGQGDYGYTF.